This T cell receptor beta chain emerged from a study of response to subunit inactivated influenza vaccine. Study outcomes and limitations: There was a suggestion from the authors that each seasonal influenza vaccination recruits few new T cells.

This clonotype was counted only a few times. The antigen is unknown. TCRdb redid the calling of the RT-PCR reads with MiXCR, one entry per CDR3 protein. The sample lists about 500,000 distinct CDR3 sequences, over 10% seen once, with about an eighth in the top ten. The germline V gene encodes CDR1 DFQATT and CDR2 SNEGSKA (reference sequence). Trimming cost V 3 bases and J 4 bases, with 20 bases left between them. The CDR3 runs 16 residues. This clonotype was sampled from a man aged 45-60 years who received an inactivated influenza vaccine. The sample in question was PBMCs from blood, obtained more than 35 days after vaccination. V and J are TRBV20-1 and TRBJ2-3, with D tentatively TRBD1 or TRBD2 (6 bases each). CDR3 in amino acids: CSARGVARGASDTQYF. In DNA form, the CDR3 reads TGCAGTGCTAGGGGGGTGGCGAGGGGGGCTTCAGATACGCAGTATTTT.